A selection of T cell receptor beta chains follows, all from one sample in a study of T cells expressing NK-cell markers. After re-calling the 5' RACE reads, TCRdb lists one entry per CDR3 protein, DNA absent. Its listing shows just under 150,000 distinct CDR3 sequences. Sequenced material: blood T cells: a sorted CD56 or NKG2C T cell subset, CD4+ or CD8+ T cells, or bulk PBMC T cells (not recorded which). The source of these receptors is a man between 18 and 29 years old in good health. Each CDR3 is given with its conserved first and last residue.

>TRBV6-2/TRBV6-3|TRBJ1-5
CASSQISSNQPQHF
>TRBV7-6|TRBJ2-1
CASTPDLSNEQFF
>TRBV5-1|TRBJ2-1
CASSLASNLEQFF
>TRBV11-2|TRBJ2-7
CASSLVLSYEQYF
>TRBV2|TRBJ1-4
CASSGHRGVEKLFF
>TRBV7-3|TRBJ2-3
CASSFPSGGSEHTDTQYF
>TRBV5-1|TRBJ2-1
CASSNGQGALSGYNEQFF
>TRBV29-1|TRBJ2-1
CSVEGASGRHEQFF
>TRBV12-3/TRBV12-4|TRBJ1-1
CASSLEQGFFGLNTEAFF
>TRBV7-9|TRBJ1-1
CASSSDRGLVTEAFF
>TRBV15|TRBJ2-1
CATSRVDGNEQFF
>TRBV27|TRBJ1-2
CASSPLTVPSYGYTF
>TRBV30|TRBJ1-2
CAWTLMANYGYTF
>TRBV4-3|TRBJ1-4
CASSQGTGKSEKLFF
>TRBV24-1|TRBJ2-3
CATSDFGREARDTQYF
>TRBV11-2|TRBJ2-1
CASSPGQGLNEQFF
>TRBV4-3|TRBJ2-3
CASSQVPSGSTDTQYF
>TRBV12-3/TRBV12-4|TRBJ2-3
CASSLYGGLGTDTQYF
>TRBV6-2/TRBV6-3|TRBJ1-1
CASSYTLRENTEAFF
>TRBV7-8|TRBJ1-1
CASSYGTGALTEAFF
>TRBV4-2|TRBJ2-7
CASSQDITSVSYEQYF
>TRBV19|TRBJ2-1
CASSRIPGQGLNEQFF
>TRBV5-1|TRBJ2-1
CASSHQSSESLSYNEQFF
>TRBV5-1|TRBJ2-1
CASSLARGVSYNEQFF
>TRBV5-1|TRBJ2-3
CASSLTSGSSDTQYF
>TRBV4-1|TRBJ2-1
CASSQGTSGHNEQFF
>TRBV4-2|TRBJ2-2
CASSQDGLGNTGELFF
>TRBV5-1|TRBJ2-1
CASRQKGQSEQFF
>TRBV20-1|TRBJ2-5
CSAPGGLAGVETQYF
>TRBV20-1|TRBJ1-2
CSARDSPGQGAENYGYTF
>TRBV5-1|TRBJ1-5
CASSLTGIRSGNQPQHF
>TRBV24-1|TRBJ2-1
CATSVPGGQYEQFF
>TRBV9|TRBJ2-2
CASTYNTGELFF
>TRBV7-9|TRBJ1-4
CASSLAGPKFEKLFF
>TRBV5-6|TRBJ2-1
CASRYILRTSVYNEQFF
>TRBV7-9|TRBJ2-1
CASSELRTVVSEQFF
>TRBV10-3|TRBJ1-5
CAIWVQRQGYQPQHF
>TRBV20-1|TRBJ2-2
CSARDHRVTGELFF
>TRBV11-2|TRBJ2-3
CASSSPLAGGWPDTQYF
>TRBV20-1|TRBJ2-3
CSASRDEPNQYF
>TRBV5-4|TRBJ2-2
CASSLAGALNTGELFF
>TRBV20-1|TRBJ2-7
CSARDPNLARRDEQYF
>TRBV20-1|TRBJ1-1
CSARAGLTNTEAFF
>TRBV4-1|TRBJ2-1
CASSPLLTVYNEQFF
>TRBV4-3|TRBJ2-1
CASSQELADTLNNEQFF
>TRBV4-1|TRBJ1-1
CASSRTENTEAFF
>TRBV27|TRBJ2-7
CASSPSPWDRTYKQYF
>TRBV5-1|TRBJ2-1
CASSSYVTDGGEEQFF
>TRBV10-2|TRBJ2-5
CASSGMETQYF
>TRBV30|TRBJ2-1
CAWGLGNEQFF
>TRBV12-3/TRBV12-4|TRBJ1-6
CASSPYGNSPLHF
>TRBV18|TRBJ1-6
CASSPPFSNSPLHF
>TRBV19|TRBJ2-7
CASSITTGGEQYF
>TRBV12-3/TRBV12-4|TRBJ2-1
CATSTSGPNNEQFF
>TRBV5-4|TRBJ2-1
CASTSGRANEQFF